This TCR beta chain is drawn from a study of identical twins. This clonotype appeared a few times. TCRdb passed the 5' RACE reads through MiXCR, listing each CDR3 protein once. The sample lists hundreds of thousands of distinct CDR3 sequences, more than 20% occurring once. This CDR3 is built from 14 residues. The ends were cut back, 2 bases at V and 8 bases at J, with 12 bases in the middle. CDR1 is LGHNA and CDR2 is YSLEER in the germline V gene. These data are also associated with another study on T cells expressing NK-cell markers. This second study says: The same clonotypes also predominated in the CD3+CD56-NKG2C+ fraction of several donors.

The chain employs TRBV4-3 and TRBJ1-4; D uncertain. Material for sequencing was CD4+ T cells sorted from blood. This TCR was sampled from a woman under 30 in good health. CDR3 nucleotides: TGCGCCAGCAGCCAAACCTCTTACGGAGAAAAACTGTTTTTT. Translating it yields CASSQTSYGEKLFF.